One sample yielded the 3 T cell receptor beta chains listed below, sequenced in a study of blood T cell repertoires in COVID-19. Clones were read by immunoSEQ multiplex PCR, and TCRdb kept only the in-frame ones, dropping some. The sample gives tens of thousands of clones, 82% of which show up once; more than 8% is in the top ten. The sample taken for sequencing was peripheral blood. These TCRs come from a woman of 80 years or more with acute or convalescent COVID-19.

The CDR3 is CASSPTTAAEKLFF. The DNA of the CDR3 is TGTGCCAGCTCACCGACGACAGCAGCAGAAAAACTGTTTTTT. This chain links TRBV18 with TRBJ1-4; a weak D match, TRBD1 (5 bases). The CDR3 loop spans 14 amino acids. Trimming took 3 bases from V and 8 from J, leaving 13 bases between them. CDR1 and CDR2 (germline): KGHSH, LQKENI.

The rearrangement uses TRBV19 and TRBJ2-1, with 9 nucleotides matching TRBD2. V dropped 6 bases and J dropped 3; count of bases not matched to a gene: 9. CDR1 is LNHDA and CDR2 is SQIVND in the germline V gene (reference sequence). The CDR3 covers 16 residues. The CDR3 reads CASRPLAGQNYNEQFF. The CDR3 DNA follows: TGTGCCAGTAGGCCGCTAGCGGGACAAAACTACAATGAGCAGTTCTTC. Complete variable domain (other parts from reference TRBV19 and TRBJ2-1): DGGITQSPKYLFRKEGQNVTLSCEQNLNHDAMYWYRQDPGQGLRLIYYSQIVNDFQKGDIAEGYSVSREKKESFPLTVTSAQKNPTAFYLCASRPLAGQNYNEQFFGPGTRLTVL.

This clone turned up a few times. This chain uses TRBV28 with TRBJ1-6; perhaps TRBD1 as D (6 bases). The CDR3 runs 15 residues. Trimming removed 1 base at V and 9 bases at J, with 13 bases between. Per germline, CDR1 MDHEN and CDR2 SYDVKM. The CDR3 region is CASSLSGVGSSPLHF. The CDR3 DNA reads as TGTGCCAGCAGTTTATCAGGGGTGGGGAGTTCACCCCTCCACTTT.